A single sample is the source of the 22 T cell receptor beta chains below, sequenced in a study of T-cell reconstitution after alpha-beta-depleted transplantation in children. Researchers prepared the TCRbeta library using unique molecular identifiers, the study reports. From the PCR reads, TCRdb called clonotypes with MiXCR, one entry per CDR3 protein. The table shows around 680,000 distinct CDR3 sequences, with roughly 17% occurring only once. The input for sequencing was PBMCs from the stem cell graft donor, taken from the stem cell graft. These receptors all come from a human donor who donated a stem cell graft to a child with acute myeloid leukemia.

The table lists this clonotype with a few counts. This chain joins TRBV5-1 and TRBJ2-1; TRBD2 matches at 11 bases. The CDR3 has 15 amino acids. Germline V gene lookup returns CDR1 SGHRS and CDR2 YFSETQ. V was clipped by 7 bases and J by 3 bases; unmatched bases: 6. CDR3 residues: CASGLAGGFYNEQFF. In DNA form, the CDR3 reads TGCGCCAGCGGGCTAGCGGGGGGCTTCTACAATGAGCAGTTCTTC.

The DNA for the CDR3 is TGCGCCAGCAGCCTCACCTTGAGAAGCACTGAAGCTTTCTTT. Its translation is CASSLTLRSTEAFF. The genes are TRBV5-1 and TRBJ1-1; D ambiguous. The CDR3 length is 14 residues. Trimming removed 4 bases at V and 4 bases at J, with 14 bases between. CDR1 and CDR2 (germline): SGHRS, YFSETQ. Complete variable domain (other parts from reference TRBV5-1 and TRBJ1-1): KAGVTQTPRYLIKTRGQQVTLSCSPISGHRSVSWYQQTPGQGLQFLFEYFSETQRNKGNFPGRFSGRQFSNSRSEMNVSTLELGDSALYLCASSLTLRSTEAFFGQGTRLTVV.

This chain joins TRBV5-1 and TRBJ2-6; no clear D gene. Germline-derived CDR1 and CDR2 are SGHRS and YFSETQ. The CDR3 is made up of 14 amino acids. Trimming removed 4 bases from V and 1 base from J, with 6 bases in between. CDR3 sequence (DNA): TGCGCCAGCAGCAAGACATCTGGGGCCAACGTCCTGACTTTC. Protein: CASSKTSGANVLTF.

There are a few counts of this clonotype. Germline and junction disagree at one end, which may indicate a read error. The chain joins TRBV20-1 to TRBJ2-1, with 8 bases lining up with TRBD2. The CDR3 covers 17 residues. Germline values: CDR1 DFQATT, CDR2 SNEGSKA (reference sequence). The CDR3, as DNA: TGCTGTGCTAGAGACTCCCTAACTAGCGGAGACTACAATGAGCAGTTCTTC. It translates to CCARDSLTSGDYNEQFF.

This clonotype was counted many times. The chain employs TRBV20-1 and TRBJ2-2; TRBD2 matches 7 bases. The CDR3 totals 15 residues. Germline CDR1 reads DFQATT; CDR2 reads SNEGSKA (reference sequence). V was pared by 2 bases and J by 1 base, with 4 bases of the junction left unmatched. The CDR3 nucleotides are TGCAGTGCTAGATCCGGGACTAAGAACACCGGGGAGCTGTTTTTT. It codes for CSARSGTKNTGELFF.

This clonotype was counted at least ten times. The chain has TRBV7-2 and TRBJ2-3; possibly TRBD2 for D (5 bases). With 5 bases removed from V and 4 bases from J, the gap between germline ends came to 10 bases. The CDR3 is made up of 13 amino acids. Per the germline V gene, CDR1 is SGHTA and CDR2 is FQGNSA. The chain's CDR3 is CASSPRTPDTQYF. The CDR3 nucleotides are TGTGCCAGCAGCCCTCGGACTCCAGATACGCAGTATTTT.

The chain couples TRBV4-2 to TRBJ1-1, with 7 bases matching TRBD1. Germline-derived CDR1 and CDR2 are LGHNA and YNFKEQ. This CDR3 is built from 16 residues. The V and J ends lost 2 bases and 4 bases, in that order; junction bases with no gene match: 10. CDR3: CASSQFTGAGSTEAFF. In nucleotides, the CDR3 is TGTGCCAGCAGCCAATTTACAGGGGCGGGGAGCACTGAAGCTTTCTTT.

This clonotype appeared many times. The rearrangement uses TRBV20-1 and TRBJ1-1, with D tentatively TRBD1 (5 bases). This CDR3 contains 11 residues. V was trimmed by 4 bases and J by 9 bases, leaving 12 bases between them. In germline, CDR1 is DFQATT, CDR2 SNEGSKA (reference sequence). The CDR3 loop reads CSAIDRPQAFF. Written as DNA, the CDR3 is TGCAGTGCTATTGACAGACCGCAAGCTTTCTTT.

The gene calls are TRBV4-1 and TRBJ1-6; 7 bases map to TRBD1. The CDR3 totals 15 residues. Germline CDR1 reads MGHRA; CDR2 reads YSYEKL. Trimming removed 1 base from V and 6 bases from J; junction bases left unmatched: 3. The CDR3 coding sequence is TGCGCCAGCAGCCAAGTACAGGGGAGTAATTCACCCCTCCACTTT. Its protein product is CASSQVQGSNSPLHF.

This clonotype was observed a few times. The CDR3 DNA reads as TGTGCCAGCAGCAAGGGACAGCCCTTGACCTACGAGCAGTACTTC. The encoded protein is CASSKGQPLTYEQYF. This chain links TRBV3-1 with TRBJ2-7; 7 bases line up with TRBD1. The J segment lost 2 bases and the V segment lost 5 bases, leaving 9 bases of the junction unmatched. In germline, CDR1 is LGHDT, CDR2 YNNKEL (reference sequence). This CDR3 contains 15 residues.

This clonotype has a handful of counts. The rearrangement joins TRBV7-9 to TRBJ2-3; the D is unclear. This CDR3 region has 17 residues. Looked up from germline, CDR1 is SEHNR and CDR2 is FQNEAQ (reference sequence). V was clipped by 0 bases and J by 0 bases, with 13 bases between them. CDR3: CASSLAVAPTSTDTQYF. Written as DNA, the CDR3 is TGTGCCAGCAGCTTAGCCGTGGCTCCGACTAGCACAGATACGCAGTATTTT.

The table lists this clonotype with a few counts. This sequence joins TRBV10-3 and TRBJ1-1; tentatively, D is TRBD1 (5 bases). Germline V gives CDR1 ENHRY, CDR2 SYGVKD. Trimming stripped 3 bases from V and 1 base from J, with 9 bases between. The CDR3 has 14 amino acids. The CDR3, as DNA: TGTGCCATCAGTGACCCCGACAGGAACACTGAAGCTTTCTTT. This codes for CAISDPDRNTEAFF.

This clonotype appeared many times. The chain combines TRBV12-3 or TRBV12-4 with TRBJ1-5; D possibly corresponds to TRBD1 (5 bases). Trimming cost V 0 bases and J 6 bases, with 6 bases left between them. CDR3 size: 13 residues. The CDR3 region has the DNA TGTGCCAGCAGTTTAGCGGGACCTCAGCCCCAGCATTTT. Translating it yields CASSLAGPQPQHF.

This clonotype was observed many times. The chain employs TRBV20-1 and TRBJ2-3; D is perhaps TRBD2 (5 bases). CDR3 length: 13 residues. The germline gives CDR1 DFQATT, CDR2 SNEGSKA (reference sequence). The V and J ends lost 5 bases and 1 base respectively, with 10 bases between them. The CDR3 nucleotides read TGCAGTGCTCCGGACTTGGGCACAGATACGCAGTATTTT. It translates to CSAPDLGTDTQYF.

This clonotype has ten or more counts. The rearrangement uses TRBV10-3 and TRBJ2-7; TRBD1 matches at 11 bases. Germline lookup yields CDR1 ENHRY and CDR2 SYGVKD. Trimming at V came to 2 bases and at J to 3 bases, leaving 3 bases not matched to a gene. This CDR3 has 15 amino acids. CDR3: CAISERGTGGYEQYV. The CDR3 DNA is TGTGCCATCAGTGAGAGGGGGACAGGGGGCTACGAGCAGTACGTC.

This clonotype came up many times. The chain recombines TRBV20-1 with TRBJ1-4; the match to TRBD1 covers 9 bases. Germline V gene lookup returns CDR1 DFQATT and CDR2 SNEGSKA (reference sequence). This CDR3 spans 13 amino acids. Unmatched junction bases numbered 4, after V lost 6 bases and J lost 5 bases. CDR3 nucleotides: TGCAGTGCCGGGACAGGGAAGAATGAAAAACTGTTTTTT. This gives the protein CSAGTGKNEKLFF.

A note on this clonotype: A much more abundant neighbour one base away suggests this may be a read error. The chain links TRBV20-1 to TRBJ2-3; 10 nucleotides align to TRBD1. The CDR3 is 17 residues long. The J segment lost 10 bases and the V segment lost 0 bases, leaving 16 bases of the junction unmatched. The germline gives CDR1 DFQATT, CDR2 SNEGSKA (reference sequence). This CDR3 is CSARDYGRQGAGDAQYF. Written as DNA, the CDR3 is TGCAGTGCTAGAGACTATGGGCGACAGGGGGCGGGGGATGCGCAGTATTTT.

Only a few counts were recorded for this clonotype. This chain joins TRBV12-3 or TRBV12-4 and TRBJ1-4; D may be TRBD1 (5 bases). Deletions cut 6 bases from V and 8 bases from J, with 16 bases between. The CDR3 sequence is 14 residues long. CDR3 nucleotides: TGTGCCAGCAGAGGAGGGGAGGGGCGGGAAAAACTGTTTTTT. Translation gives CASRGGEGREKLFF.

There are a few counts of this clonotype. V is TRBV20-1 and J is TRBJ1-1, with 9 bases that match TRBD1. This CDR3 has 13 residues. Trimming took 5 bases from V and 7 from J; bases not matched to a gene: 8. CDR1 is DFQATT and CDR2 is SNEGSKA in the germline V gene (reference sequence). The CDR3 is CSASGTGKFEAFF. CDR3 nucleotides: TGCAGTGCTTCCGGGACAGGGAAATTTGAAGCTTTCTTT.

At least ten counts were recorded for this clonotype. The genes are TRBV20-1 and TRBJ2-1, with 9 bases matching TRBD1. The germline CDR1 and CDR2 sequences are DFQATT and SNEGSKA (reference sequence). J was trimmed by 0 bases and V by 5 bases; bases with no gene match: 14. This CDR3 contains 18 residues. The CDR3 DNA sequence: TGCAGTGCTGATGCCGGGACAGGGTTTGACTCCTCCTACAATGAGCAGTTCTTC. It yields the protein CSADAGTGFDSSYNEQFF.

The chain carries TRBV4-2 and TRBJ1-2, with 9 positions matching TRBD1. In germline, CDR1 is LGHNA, CDR2 YNFKEQ. V lost 2 bases to trimming and J lost 4 bases; unmatched junction nucleotides: 2. The length of the CDR3 is 14 residues. The CDR3 reads CASSQMTGGYGYTF. CDR3 in DNA: TGTGCCAGCAGCCAAATGACAGGGGGCTATGGCTACACCTTC.

This clonotype was seen a handful of times. V and J are TRBV5-1 and TRBJ2-1; D assignment may be TRBD1 or TRBD2 (5 bases each). The CDR3 runs to 15 residues. With 0 bases removed from V and 2 bases from J, the gap between germline ends came to 9 bases. Germline values: CDR1 SGHRS, CDR2 YFSETQ. The CDR3 loop reads CASSLEGTPYNEQFF. DNA for the CDR3: TGCGCCAGCAGCTTGGAGGGGACCCCCTACAATGAGCAGTTCTTC.